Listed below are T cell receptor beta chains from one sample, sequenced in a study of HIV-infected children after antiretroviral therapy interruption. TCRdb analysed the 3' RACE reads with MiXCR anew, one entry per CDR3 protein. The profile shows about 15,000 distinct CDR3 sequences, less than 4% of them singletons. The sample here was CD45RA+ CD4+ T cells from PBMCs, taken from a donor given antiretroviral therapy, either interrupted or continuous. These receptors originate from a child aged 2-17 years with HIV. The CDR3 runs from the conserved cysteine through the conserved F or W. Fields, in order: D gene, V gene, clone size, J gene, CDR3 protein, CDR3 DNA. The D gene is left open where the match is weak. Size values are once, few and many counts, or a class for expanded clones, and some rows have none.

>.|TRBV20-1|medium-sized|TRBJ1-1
CSARAGVNTEAFF
TGCAGTGCTAGGGCGGGGGTGAACACTGAAGCTTTCTTT
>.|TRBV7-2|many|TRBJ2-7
CASSLVFGWVGDEQYF
TGTGCCAGCAGCTTAGTTTTCGGTTGGGTCGGGGACGAGCAGTACTTC
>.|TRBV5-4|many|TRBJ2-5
CASSLGLETQYF
TGTGCCAGCAGCTTGGGTCTCGAGACCCAGTACTTC
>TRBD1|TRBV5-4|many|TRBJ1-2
CASSSTGTGNGHTF
TGTGCCAGCAGCTCGACCGGGACAGGGAACGGCCACACCTTC
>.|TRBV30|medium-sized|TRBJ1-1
CAWIPRGLNTEAFF
TGTGCCTGGATCCCCCGGGGGTTGAACACTGAAGCTTTCTTT
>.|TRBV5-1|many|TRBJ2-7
CASSLNAVNILREQYF
TGCGCCAGCAGCTTGAATGCGGTAAACATTCTAAGGGAGCAGTACTTC
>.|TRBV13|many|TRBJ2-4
CASSLWGNTLYF
TGTGCCAGCTCTCTCTGGGGAAACACCTTGTACTTT
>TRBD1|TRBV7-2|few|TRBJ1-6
CASSSRAGQINSPLHF
TGTGCCAGCAGCTCCCGGGCGGGACAGATAAATTCACCCCTCCACTTT
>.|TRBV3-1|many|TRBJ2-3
CASSQMNRPDTQYF
TGTGCCAGCAGCCAAATGAACAGACCAGATACGCAGTATTTT
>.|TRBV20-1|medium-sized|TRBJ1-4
CSASGQGNEKLFF
TGCAGTGCTAGTGGCCAGGGAAACGAAAAACTGTTTTTT
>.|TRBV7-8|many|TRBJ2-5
CASSLGDGDRETQYF
TGTGCCAGCAGCTTAGGGGACGGCGACCGGGAGACCCAGTACTTC
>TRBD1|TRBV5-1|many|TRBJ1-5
CASSLGGQGVSQPQHF
TGCGCCAGCAGCTTGGGGGGACAGGGGGTTAGTCAGCCCCAGCATTTT
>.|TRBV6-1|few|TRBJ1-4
CASSDPGANERLFF
TGTGCCAGCAGTGACCCAGGGGCCAACGAAAGATTATTTTTC
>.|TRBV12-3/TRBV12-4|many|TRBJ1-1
CASSFGSSNTEAFF
TGTGCCAGCAGTTTTGGCAGCTCGAACACTGAAGCTTTCTTT
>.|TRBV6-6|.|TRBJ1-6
CASNLSSYNSPLHF
TGTGCCAGCAATTTGAGCTCCTATAATTCACCCCTCCACTTT
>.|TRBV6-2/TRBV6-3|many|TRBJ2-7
CASSYSTGYEQYF
TGTGCCAGCAGTTACTCGACAGGATACGAGCAGTACTTC
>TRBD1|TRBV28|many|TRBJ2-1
CASIPRTGTGYNEQFF
TGTGCCAGCATTCCCCGGACAGGGACAGGTTACAATGAGCAGTTCTTC